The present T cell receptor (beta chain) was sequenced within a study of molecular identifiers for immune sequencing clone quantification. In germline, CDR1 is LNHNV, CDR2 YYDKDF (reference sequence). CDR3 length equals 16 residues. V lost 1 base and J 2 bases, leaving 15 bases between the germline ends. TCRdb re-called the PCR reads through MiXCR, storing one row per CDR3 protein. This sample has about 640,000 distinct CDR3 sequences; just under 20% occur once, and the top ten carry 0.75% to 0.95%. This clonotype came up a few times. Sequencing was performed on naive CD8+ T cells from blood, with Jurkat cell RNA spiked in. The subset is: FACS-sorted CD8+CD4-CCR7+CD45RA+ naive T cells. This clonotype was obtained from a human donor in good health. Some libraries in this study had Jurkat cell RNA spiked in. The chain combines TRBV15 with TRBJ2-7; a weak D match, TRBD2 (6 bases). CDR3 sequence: CATSRGGLPSPYEQYF. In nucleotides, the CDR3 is TGTGCCACCAGCAGAGGGGGACTCCCGAGCCCCTACGAGCAGTACTTC.